This TCR beta chain is from a study of shared clonotypes between healthy human individuals. Regarding the study as a whole: In having few donors, the study represented limited genetic and exposure-history diversity. Memory subsets generally showed smaller estimated richness than naive subsets did. For naive CD4 cells, 4.5% to 6.5% of clonotypes were shared across a few donors.

Naive CD8 populations comprised CD45RO-negative cells positively selected for CCR7, excluding terminally differentiated effector memory CD45RA+ cells. Adult donors, all healthy and HIV-negative, had no recent acute infections or vaccinations. Trimming removed 4 bases at V and 2 bases at J, with 24 bases between. Germline V gives CDR1 MNHEY, CDR2 SMNVEV (reference sequence). The CDR3 is 18 amino acids. With regard to this clone: Its antigen remains unknown.

Repertoires were generated with immunoSEQ multiplex PCR, while TCRdb's copy carries only in-frame clones and drops some. The data hold about 2.1 million clones, with roughly 91% observed a single time. This sequence originates from a man aged 18 to 35 in good health. Some clones in this sample may be carry-over from other donors' samples. The V gene is TRBV27, the J gene TRBJ2-7; no clear D gene. The specimen was naive CD8+ T cells from PBMCs. CDR3 nucleotides: TGTGCCAGCAGTTCCAGATTGATGTCCGGGCCACTAACCTACGAGCAGTACTTC. It yields the protein CASSSRLMSGPLTYEQYF.